The text below deals with one TCR beta chain. The antigen is undetermined. The data belong to a study of T-cell memory formation after mild COVID-19. The 5'RACE method, run with constant-segment primers, produced TCR alpha and TCR beta cDNA libraries (carrying sample barcodes and UMIs). TCRdb itself ran the 5' RACE reads through MiXCR, one entry per CDR3 protein. The repertoire holds a few hundred thousand distinct CDR3 sequences, with approximately 25% as singletons. Points from the study as a whole: Clones that contracted clustered mainly in CM and EM if CD4+ and in EMRA if CD8+.

The CDR3 is 15 amino acids. Trimming cost V 4 bases and J 0 bases, with 13 bases left between them. Germline lookup yields CDR1 DFQATT and CDR2 SNEGSKA (reference sequence). What was sequenced was PBMCs or a T cell subset sorted from them (not recorded which). The sequence was collected from an adult woman who had mild COVID-19 (a few samples of this study predate the infection). Cell type and time point are not known. The rearrangement links TRBV20-1 to TRBJ2-1; D might be TRBD1 or TRBD2, each matching 5 bases. The CDR3 DNA reads as TGCAGTGCTATAGGGGACGCCAGCTCCTACAATGAGCAGTTCTTC. Translation: CSAIGDASSYNEQFF.